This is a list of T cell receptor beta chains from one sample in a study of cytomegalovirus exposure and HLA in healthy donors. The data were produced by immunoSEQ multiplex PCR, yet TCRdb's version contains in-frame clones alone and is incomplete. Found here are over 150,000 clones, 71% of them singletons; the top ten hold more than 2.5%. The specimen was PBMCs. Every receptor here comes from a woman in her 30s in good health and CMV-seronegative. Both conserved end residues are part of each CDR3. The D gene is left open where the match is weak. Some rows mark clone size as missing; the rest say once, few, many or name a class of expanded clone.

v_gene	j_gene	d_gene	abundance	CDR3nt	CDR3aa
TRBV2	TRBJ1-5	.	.	TGTGCCAGCACGTATAGTAGCAATCAGCCCCAGCATTTT	CASTYSSNQPQHF
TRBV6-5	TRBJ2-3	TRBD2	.	TGTGCCAGCAGCACTAGCGGGGCGCCCCCGTGGACGCAGTATTTT	CASSTSGAPPWTQYF
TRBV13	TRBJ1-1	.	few	TGTGCCAGCAGCGCCCCGACAGGGAACACTGAAGCTTTCTTT	CASSAPTGNTEAFF
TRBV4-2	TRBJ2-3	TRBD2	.	TGTGCCAGCAGCCAAGATACTAGCGCCACAGATACGCAGTATTTT	CASSQDTSATDTQYF
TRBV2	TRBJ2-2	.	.	TGTGCCAGCAGCAGACTAGACGGGACCGGGGAGCTGTTTTTT	CASSRLDGTGELFF
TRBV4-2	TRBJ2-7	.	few	TGTGCCAGCAGCCAAGACAGAAGCGGGTACTACGAGCAGTACTTC	CASSQDRSGYYEQYF
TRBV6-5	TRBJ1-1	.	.	TGTGCCAGCAGTCGTGACAGGAACACTGAAGCTTTCTTT	CASSRDRNTEAFF
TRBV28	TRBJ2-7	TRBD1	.	TGTGCCAGCACCACCCTGACAGGGACCTACGAGCAGTACTTC	CASTTLTGTYEQYF
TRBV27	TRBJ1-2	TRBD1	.	TGTGCCAGCAGTTTTGGGACAGGGAACTATGGCTACACCTTC	CASSFGTGNYGYTF
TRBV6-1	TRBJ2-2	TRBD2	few	TGTGCCAGCATTCGGGGGAGGGACACCGGGGAGCTGTTTTTT	CASIRGRDTGELFF
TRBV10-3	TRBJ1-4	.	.	TGTGCCATCAGTGAGACAGGGACTAATGAAAAACTGTTTTTT	CAISETGTNEKLFF
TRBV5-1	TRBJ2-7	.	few	TGCGCCAGCAGCCTAGGGGACTACGAGCAGTACTTC	CASSLGDYEQYF
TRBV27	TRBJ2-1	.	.	TGTGCCAGCAGTTTATCTTCGGACTCGAGGCTTGAGCAGTTCTTC	CASSLSSDSRLEQFF
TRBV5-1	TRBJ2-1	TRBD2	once	TGCGCCAGCAGCTTGGGGACTAGCAATGAGCAGTTCTTC	CASSLGTSNEQFF
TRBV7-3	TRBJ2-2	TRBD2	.	TGTGCCAGCAGCTGGACTAGCGGGAACACCGGGGAGCTGTTTTTT	CASSWTSGNTGELFF
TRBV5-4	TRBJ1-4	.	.	TGTGCCAGCAGCTCAGGGTCGATCGATGAAAAACTGTTTTTT	CASSSGSIDEKLFF
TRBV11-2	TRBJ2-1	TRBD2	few	TGTGCCAGCAGCCCACGACCTCGCGGGAGAAAAGATGAGCAGTTCTTC	CASSPRPRGRKDEQFF
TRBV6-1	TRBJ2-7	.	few	TGTGCCAGCAGTTTCTGGACTAAAACACGGCAGTACTTC	CASSFWTKTRQYF
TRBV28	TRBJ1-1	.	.	TGTGCCAGCAGTCCCCTCCGTGAGGTAAGAACTGAAGCTTTCTTT	CASSPLREVRTEAFF
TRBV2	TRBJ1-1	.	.	TGTGCCAGCAAAACAGGGCAACTTCAGAACACTGAAGCTTTCTTT	CASKTGQLQNTEAFF
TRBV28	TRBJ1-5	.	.	TGTGCCAGCAGTAGAAGGGGGAATCAGCCCCAGCATTTT	CASSRRGNQPQHF
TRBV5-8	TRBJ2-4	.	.	TGTGCCAGCAGCTTTGGAGAAGCGGACATTCAGTACTTC	CASSFGEADIQYF
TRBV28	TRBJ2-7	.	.	TGTGCCAGCAGTTTAGGGGGACTCAATCCCTACGAGCAGTACTTC	CASSLGGLNPYEQYF
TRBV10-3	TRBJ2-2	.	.	TGTGCCATCAGTGAATCAGGGGCCGGGGAGCTGTTTTTT	CAISESGAGELFF
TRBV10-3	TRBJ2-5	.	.	TGTGCCATCAGTGATTTCAACAGTCAGGGGCGCGAGACCCAGTACTTC	CAISDFNSQGRETQYF